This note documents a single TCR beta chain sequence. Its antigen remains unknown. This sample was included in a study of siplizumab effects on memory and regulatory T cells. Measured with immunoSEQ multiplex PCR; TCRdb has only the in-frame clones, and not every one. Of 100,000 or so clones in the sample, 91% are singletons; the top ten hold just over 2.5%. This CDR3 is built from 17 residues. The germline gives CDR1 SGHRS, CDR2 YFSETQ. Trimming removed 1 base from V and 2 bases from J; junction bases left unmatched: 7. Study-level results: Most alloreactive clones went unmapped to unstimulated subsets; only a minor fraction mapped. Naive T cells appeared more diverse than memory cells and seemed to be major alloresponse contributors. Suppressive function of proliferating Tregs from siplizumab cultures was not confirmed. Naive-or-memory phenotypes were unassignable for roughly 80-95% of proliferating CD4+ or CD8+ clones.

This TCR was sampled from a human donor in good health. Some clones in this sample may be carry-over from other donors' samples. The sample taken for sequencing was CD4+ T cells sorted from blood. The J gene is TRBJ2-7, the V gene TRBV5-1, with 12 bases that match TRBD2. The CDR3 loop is CASSLTSGRSGPYEQYF. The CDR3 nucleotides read TGCGCCAGCAGCTTGACTAGCGGGAGGTCAGGTCCCTACGAGCAGTACTTC.